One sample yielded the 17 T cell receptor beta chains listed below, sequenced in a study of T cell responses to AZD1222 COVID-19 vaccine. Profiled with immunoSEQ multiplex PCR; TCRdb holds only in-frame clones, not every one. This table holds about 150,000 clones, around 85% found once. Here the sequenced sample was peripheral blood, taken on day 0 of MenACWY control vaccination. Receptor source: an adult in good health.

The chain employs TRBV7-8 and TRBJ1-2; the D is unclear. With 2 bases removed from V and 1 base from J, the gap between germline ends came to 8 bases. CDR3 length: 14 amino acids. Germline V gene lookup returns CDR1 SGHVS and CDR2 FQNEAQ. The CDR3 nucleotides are TGTGCCAGCAGCTTAAACCGTTTTAACTATGGCTACACCTTC. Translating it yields CASSLNRFNYGYTF.

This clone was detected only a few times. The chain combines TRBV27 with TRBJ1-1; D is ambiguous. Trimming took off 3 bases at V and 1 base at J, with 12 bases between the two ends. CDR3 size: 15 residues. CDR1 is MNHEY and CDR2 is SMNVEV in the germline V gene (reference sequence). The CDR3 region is CASSFSWSGNTEAFF. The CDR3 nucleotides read TGTGCCAGCAGTTTTAGTTGGTCTGGGAACACTGAAGCTTTCTTT.

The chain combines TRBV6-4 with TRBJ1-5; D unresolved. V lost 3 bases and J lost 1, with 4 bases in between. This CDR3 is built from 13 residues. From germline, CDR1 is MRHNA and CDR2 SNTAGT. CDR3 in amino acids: CASSEGSNQPQHF. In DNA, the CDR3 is TGTGCCAGCAGTGAAGGGAGCAATCAGCCCCAGCATTTT.

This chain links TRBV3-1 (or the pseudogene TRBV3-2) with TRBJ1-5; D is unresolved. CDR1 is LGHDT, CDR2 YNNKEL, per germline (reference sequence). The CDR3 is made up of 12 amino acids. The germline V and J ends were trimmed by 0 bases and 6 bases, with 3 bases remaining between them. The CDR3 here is CASSQESQPQHF. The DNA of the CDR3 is TGTGCCAGCAGCCAAGAATCTCAGCCCCAGCATTTT.

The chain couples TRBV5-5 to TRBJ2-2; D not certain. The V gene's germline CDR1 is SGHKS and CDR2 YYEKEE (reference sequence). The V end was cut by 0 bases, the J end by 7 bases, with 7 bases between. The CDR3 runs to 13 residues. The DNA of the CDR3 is TGTGCCAGCAGCTTGGCCGGGCGCGGGGAGCTGTTTTTT. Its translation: CASSLAGRGELFF.

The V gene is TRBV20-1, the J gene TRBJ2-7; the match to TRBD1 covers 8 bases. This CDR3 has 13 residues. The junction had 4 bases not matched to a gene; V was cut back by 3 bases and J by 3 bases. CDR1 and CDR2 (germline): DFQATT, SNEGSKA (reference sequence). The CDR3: CSASGQGSYEQYF. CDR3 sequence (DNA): TGCAGTGCTAGTGGACAGGGCAGCTACGAGCAGTACTTC.

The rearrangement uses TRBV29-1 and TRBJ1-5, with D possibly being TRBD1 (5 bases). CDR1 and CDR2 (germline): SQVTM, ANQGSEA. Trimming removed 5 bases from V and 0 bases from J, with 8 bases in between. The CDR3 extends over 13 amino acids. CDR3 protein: CSVRGPSNQPQHF. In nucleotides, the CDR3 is TGCAGCGTTAGGGGCCCTAGCAATCAGCCCCAGCATTTT.

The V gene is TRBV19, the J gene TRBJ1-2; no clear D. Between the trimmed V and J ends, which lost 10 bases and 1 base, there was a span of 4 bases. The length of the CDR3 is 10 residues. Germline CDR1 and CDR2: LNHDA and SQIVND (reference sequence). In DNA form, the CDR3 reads TGTGCCACGCATAACTATGGCTACACCTTC. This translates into CATHNYGYTF. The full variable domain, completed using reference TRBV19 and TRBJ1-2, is DGGITQSPKYLFRKEGQNVTLSCEQNLNHDAMYWYRQDPGQGLRLIYYSQIVNDFQKGDIAEGYSVSREKKESFPLTVTSAQKNPTAFYLCATHNYGYTFGSGTRLTVV.

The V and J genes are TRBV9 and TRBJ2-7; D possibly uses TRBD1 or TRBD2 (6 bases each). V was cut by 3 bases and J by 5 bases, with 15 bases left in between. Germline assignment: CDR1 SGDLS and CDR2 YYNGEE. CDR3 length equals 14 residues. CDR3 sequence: CASSGWGAVHEQYV. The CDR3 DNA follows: TGTGCCAGCAGCGGGTGGGGGGCTGTCCACGAGCAGTACGTC.

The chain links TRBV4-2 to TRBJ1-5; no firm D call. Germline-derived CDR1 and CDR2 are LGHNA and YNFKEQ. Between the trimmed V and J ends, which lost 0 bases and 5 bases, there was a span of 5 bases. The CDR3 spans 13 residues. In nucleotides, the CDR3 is TGTGCCAGCAGCCAAGAAATGGATCAGCCCCAGCATTTT. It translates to CASSQEMDQPQHF.

Here the CDR3 reads CASSQEGQGRTEAFF. The CDR3 DNA is TGCGCCAGCAGCCAAGAAGGCCAGGGGAGGACTGAAGCTTTCTTT. The chain recombines TRBV4-3 with TRBJ1-1, with D possibly TRBD1 on 6 matching bases. Germline V gene data show CDR1 as LGHNA and CDR2 as YSLEER. CDR3 length: 15 residues. V was clipped by 0 bases and J by 5 bases, with 13 bases between them.

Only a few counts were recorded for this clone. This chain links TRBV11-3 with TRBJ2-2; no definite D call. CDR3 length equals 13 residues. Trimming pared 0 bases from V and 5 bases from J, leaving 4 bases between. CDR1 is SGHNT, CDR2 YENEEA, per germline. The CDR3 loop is CASSLDLTGELFF. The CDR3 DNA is TGTGCCAGCAGCTTAGATCTGACCGGGGAGCTGTTTTTT.

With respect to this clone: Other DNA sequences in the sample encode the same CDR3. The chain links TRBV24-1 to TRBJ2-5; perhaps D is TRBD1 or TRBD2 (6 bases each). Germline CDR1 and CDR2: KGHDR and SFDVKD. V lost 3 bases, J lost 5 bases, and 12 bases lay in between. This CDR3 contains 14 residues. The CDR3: CATSDTGAGETQYF. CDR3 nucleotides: TGTGCCACCAGTGATACGGGGGCGGGGGAGACCCAGTACTTC.

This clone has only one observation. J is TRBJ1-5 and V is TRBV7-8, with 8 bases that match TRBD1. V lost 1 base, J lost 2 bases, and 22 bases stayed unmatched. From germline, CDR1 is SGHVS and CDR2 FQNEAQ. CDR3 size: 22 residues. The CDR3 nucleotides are TGTGCCAGCAGCTTAGATCTGAATGGCGGGCAGGGGGCTGTTGCCGGCAATCAGCCCCAGCATTTT. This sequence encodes CASSLDLNGGQGAVAGNQPQHF.

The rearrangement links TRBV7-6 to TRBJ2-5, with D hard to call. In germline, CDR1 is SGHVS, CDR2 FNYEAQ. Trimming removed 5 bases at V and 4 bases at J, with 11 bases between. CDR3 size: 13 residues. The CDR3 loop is CASSLGPAETQYF. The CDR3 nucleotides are TGTGCCAGCAGCCTCGGACCGGCAGAGACCCAGTACTTC.

The CDR3 DNA is TGTGCCAGCAGCCGAACGGGGGCCCGAGGCGAGCAGTACGTC. This encodes CASSRTGARGEQYV. V usage is TRBV5-5 and J usage is TRBJ2-7, with D possibly called TRBD1 or TRBD2 (6 bases each). CDR3 length: 14 amino acids. In germline, CDR1 is SGHKS, CDR2 YYEKEE (reference sequence). V dropped 4 bases and J dropped 6 bases, with 17 bases sitting between them.

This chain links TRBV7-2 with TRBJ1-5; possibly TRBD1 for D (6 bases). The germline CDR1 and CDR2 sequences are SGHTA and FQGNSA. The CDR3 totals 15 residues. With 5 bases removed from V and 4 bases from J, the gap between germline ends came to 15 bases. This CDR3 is CASSIQQGWNQPQHF. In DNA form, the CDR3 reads TGTGCCAGCAGCATACAACAGGGTTGGAATCAGCCCCAGCATTTT.